Listed below are T cell receptor beta chains from one sample, sequenced in a study of blood T cell repertoires in COVID-19. Data came from immunoSEQ multiplex PCR; TCRdb stores just in-frame clones and leaves some out. The data show 46,000 or so clones, around 78% seen once. Sequenced sample: peripheral blood. The receptor set was obtained from a human donor in a cohort sampled during active COVID-19. The CDR3 runs from the conserved cysteine through the conserved F or W. A D gene is named only where the DNA matches it firmly.

TRBJ1-3	.	TRBV6-5	16	CASSYAGERSGNTIYF
TRBJ1-2	.	TRBV3-1/TRBV3-2	12	CASSHAGYGYTF
TRBJ2-2	TRBD2	TRBV24-1	14	CATNGGAGTGELFF
TRBJ2-7	.	TRBV11-2	16	CASSPGVWGTSYEQYF
TRBJ1-2	.	TRBV4-1	14	CASSQDRAGDGYTF
TRBJ2-3	.	TRBV18	16	CASSPLPGGGTDTQYF
TRBJ2-7	TRBD2	TRBV28	14	CASSLGLAVNEQYF
TRBJ1-2	TRBD1	TRBV5-5	17	CASIPWPTGALNYGYTF
TRBJ2-2	TRBD1	TRBV19	16	CASTKGQGANTGELFF
TRBJ1-4	.	TRBV20-1	11	CSATGEEKLFF
TRBJ2-2	.	TRBV7-2	14	CASSRAADTGELFF
TRBJ1-4	.	TRBV27	17	CASSAQGFRATNEKLFF
TRBJ1-1	TRBD1	TRBV6-5	16	CASSSDGQGRLAEAFF
TRBJ1-5	.	TRBV11-2	16	CASSLGNRGGNQPQHF
TRBJ1-2	TRBD1	TRBV4-2	17	CASSLVAPGTGFEGYTF